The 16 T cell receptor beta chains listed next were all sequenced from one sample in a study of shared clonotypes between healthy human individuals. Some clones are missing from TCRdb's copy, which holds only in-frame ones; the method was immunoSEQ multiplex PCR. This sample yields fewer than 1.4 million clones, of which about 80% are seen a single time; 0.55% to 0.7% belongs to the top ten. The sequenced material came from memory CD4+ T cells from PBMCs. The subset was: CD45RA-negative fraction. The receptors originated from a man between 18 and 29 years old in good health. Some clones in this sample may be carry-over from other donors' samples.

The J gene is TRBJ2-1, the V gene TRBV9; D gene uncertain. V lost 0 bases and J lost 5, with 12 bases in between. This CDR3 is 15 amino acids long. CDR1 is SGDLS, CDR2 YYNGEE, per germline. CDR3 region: CASSVAAPYNNEQFF. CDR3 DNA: TGTGCCAGCAGCGTAGCCGCCCCCTATAACAATGAGCAGTTCTTC.

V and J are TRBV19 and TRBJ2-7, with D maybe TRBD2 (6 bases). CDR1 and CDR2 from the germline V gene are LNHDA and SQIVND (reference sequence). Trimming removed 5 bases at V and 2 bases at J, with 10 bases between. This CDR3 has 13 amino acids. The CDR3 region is CASSVGLAYEQYF. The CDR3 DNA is TGTGCCAGTAGTGTGGGACTCGCCTACGAGCAGTACTTC.

The CDR3: CSVEVGGELFF. The CDR3, as DNA: TGCAGCGTTGAAGTTGGAGGGGAGCTGTTTTTT. V and J are TRBV29-1 and TRBJ2-2; D is unresolved. The V and J ends lost 1 base and 8 bases respectively, with 5 bases between them. Germline values: CDR1 SQVTM, CDR2 ANQGSEA. The CDR3 sequence is 11 residues long.

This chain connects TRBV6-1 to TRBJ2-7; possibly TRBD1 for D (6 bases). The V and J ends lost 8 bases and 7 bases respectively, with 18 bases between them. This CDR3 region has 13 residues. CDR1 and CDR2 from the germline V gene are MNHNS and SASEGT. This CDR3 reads CASEVQGRREQYF. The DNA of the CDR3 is TGTGCCAGCGAAGTCCAGGGGAGAAGGGAGCAGTACTTC.

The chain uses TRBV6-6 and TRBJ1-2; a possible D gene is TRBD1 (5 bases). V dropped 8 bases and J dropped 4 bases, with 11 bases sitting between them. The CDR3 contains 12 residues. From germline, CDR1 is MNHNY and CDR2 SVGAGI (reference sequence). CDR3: CASSEQGYGYTF. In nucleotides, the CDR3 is TGTGCCAGCTCGGAGCAGGGCTATGGCTACACCTTC.

Written as DNA, the CDR3 is TGTGCCAGCAGCCCGACAGGCCCGATCTATGGCTACACCTTC. It yields the protein CASSPTGPIYGYTF. This chain links TRBV7-9 with TRBJ1-2; D may be TRBD1 (6 bases). V lost 5 bases, J lost 4 bases, and 14 bases lay in between. The V gene's germline CDR1 is SEHNR and CDR2 FQNEAQ (reference sequence). The CDR3 has 14 residues.

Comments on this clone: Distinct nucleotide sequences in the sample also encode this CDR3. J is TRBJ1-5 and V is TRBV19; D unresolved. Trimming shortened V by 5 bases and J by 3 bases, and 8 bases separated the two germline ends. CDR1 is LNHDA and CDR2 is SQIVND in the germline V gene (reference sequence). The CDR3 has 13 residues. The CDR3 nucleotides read TGTGCCAGTAGTGAGACGGTCAATCAGCCCCAGCATTTT. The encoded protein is CASSETVNQPQHF.

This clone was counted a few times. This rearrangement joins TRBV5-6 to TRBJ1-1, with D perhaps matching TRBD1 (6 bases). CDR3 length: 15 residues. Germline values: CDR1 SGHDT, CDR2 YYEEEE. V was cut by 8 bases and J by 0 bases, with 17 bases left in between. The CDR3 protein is CASAQGMGMNTEAFF. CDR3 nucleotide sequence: TGTGCCAGTGCGCAGGGGATGGGGATGAACACTGAAGCTTTCTTT.

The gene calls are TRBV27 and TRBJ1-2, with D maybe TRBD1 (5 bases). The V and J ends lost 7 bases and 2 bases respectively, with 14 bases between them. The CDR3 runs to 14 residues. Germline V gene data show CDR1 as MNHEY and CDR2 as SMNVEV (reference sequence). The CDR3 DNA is TGTGCCAGCACCCCAACCTGGGACAACTATGGCTACACCTTC. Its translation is CASTPTWDNYGYTF.

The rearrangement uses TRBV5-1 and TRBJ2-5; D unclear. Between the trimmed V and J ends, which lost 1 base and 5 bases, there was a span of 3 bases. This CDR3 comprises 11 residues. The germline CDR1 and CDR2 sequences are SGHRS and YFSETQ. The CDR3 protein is CASSLYETQYF. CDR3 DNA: TGCGCCAGCAGCTTGTATGAGACCCAGTACTTC.

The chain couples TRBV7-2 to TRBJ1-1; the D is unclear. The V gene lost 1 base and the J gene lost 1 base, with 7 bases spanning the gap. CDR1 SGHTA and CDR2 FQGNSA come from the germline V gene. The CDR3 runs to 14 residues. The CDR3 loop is CASSLVMGNTEAFF. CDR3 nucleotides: TGTGCCAGCAGCTTAGTTATGGGGAACACTGAAGCTTTCTTT. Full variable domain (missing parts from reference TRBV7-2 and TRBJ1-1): GAGVSQSPSNKVTEKGKDVELRCDPISGHTALYWYRQSLGQGLEFLIYFQGNSAPDKSGLPSDRFSAERTGGSVSTLTIQRTQQEDSAVYLCASSLVMGNTEAFFGQGTRLTVV.

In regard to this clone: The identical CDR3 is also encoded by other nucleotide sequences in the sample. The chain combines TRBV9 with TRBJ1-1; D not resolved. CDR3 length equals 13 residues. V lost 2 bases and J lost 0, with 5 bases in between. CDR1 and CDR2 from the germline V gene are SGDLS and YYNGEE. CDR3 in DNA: TGTGCCAGCAGCGTGGTCCTGAACACTGAAGCTTTCTTT. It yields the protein CASSVVLNTEAFF.

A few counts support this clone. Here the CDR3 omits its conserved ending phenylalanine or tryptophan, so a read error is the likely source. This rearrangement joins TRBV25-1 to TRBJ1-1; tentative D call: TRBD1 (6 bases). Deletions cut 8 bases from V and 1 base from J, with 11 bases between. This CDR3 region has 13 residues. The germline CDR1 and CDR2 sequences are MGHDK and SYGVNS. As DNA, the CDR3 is TGTGCCAGCGGGCGAGGGGGGAACACTGAAGCTTTCGTT. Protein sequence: CASGRGGNTEAFV.

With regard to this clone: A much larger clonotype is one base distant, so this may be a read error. Here the CDR3 reads CSVGGGTSHNEQFF. CDR3 sequence (DNA): TGCAGCGTCGGGGGAGGTACCTCCCACAATGAGCAGTTCTTC. This chain connects TRBV29-1 to TRBJ2-1, with D maybe TRBD2 (6 bases). CDR1 and CDR2 from the germline V gene are SQVTM and ANQGSEA. This CDR3 comprises 14 residues.

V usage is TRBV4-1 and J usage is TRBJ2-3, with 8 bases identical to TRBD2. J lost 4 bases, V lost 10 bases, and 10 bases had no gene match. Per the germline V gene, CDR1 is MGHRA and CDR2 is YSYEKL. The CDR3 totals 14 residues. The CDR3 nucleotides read TGCGCCACTGGTCCCGGGAGGGCCCCAGATACGCAGTATTTT. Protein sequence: CATGPGRAPDTQYF.

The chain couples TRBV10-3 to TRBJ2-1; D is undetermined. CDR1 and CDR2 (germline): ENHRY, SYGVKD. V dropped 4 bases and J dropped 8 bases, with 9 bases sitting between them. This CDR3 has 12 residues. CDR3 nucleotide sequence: TGTGCCATCAGTGCCGACGGCGATGAGCAGTTCTTC. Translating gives CAISADGDEQFF.